These 25 T cell receptor beta chains share one sample of origin, sequenced in a study of blood T cell repertoires in COVID-19. Data came from immunoSEQ multiplex PCR; TCRdb stores just in-frame clones and leaves some out. The sample holds around 200,000 clones, 85% seen once. The material sequenced was PBMCs or T cells enriched from blood (not recorded which). Receptors originate from a man in his forties who had recovered from COVID-19.

V and J are TRBV18 and TRBJ2-4, with D uncertain. This CDR3 contains 17 residues. The germline V gene has CDR1 KGHSH and CDR2 LQKENI. The ends were cut back, 0 bases at V and 0 bases at J, with 12 bases in the middle. CDR3 region: CASSPPPTALAKNIQYF. The CDR3 DNA sequence: TGTGCCAGCTCACCACCGCCAACAGCCTTAGCCAAAAACATTCAGTACTTC.

The gene calls are TRBV6-2 or TRBV6-3 and TRBJ2-7; D possibly corresponds to TRBD2 (6 bases). Looked up from germline, CDR1 is MNHEY and CDR2 is SVGEGT. The CDR3 totals 16 residues. V lost 2 bases to trimming and J lost 3 bases, with 17 bases between them. For the CDR3, the DNA is TGTGCCAGCAGTTACCTGGGGGGAAGCGGTAACTACGAGCAGTACTTC. This gives the protein CASSYLGGSGNYEQYF.

V and J are TRBV7-9 and TRBJ1-4; no clear D gene. Trimming cost V 7 bases and J 8 bases, with 17 bases left between them. The germline gives CDR1 SEHNR, CDR2 FQNEAQ (reference sequence). The length of the CDR3 is 14 residues. CDR3 nucleotides: TGTGCCAGCACCCCCCCCGGGAATAAGGAAAAACTGTTTTTT. It translates to CASTPPGNKEKLFF.

The chain employs TRBV7-9 and TRBJ2-7; D gene uncertain. V was cut by 4 bases and J by 1 base, with 14 bases left in between. The CDR3 sequence is 15 residues long. Germline-derived CDR1 and CDR2 are SEHNR and FQNEAQ (reference sequence). The chain's CDR3 is CASSSMTRRSYEQYF. Here the CDR3 DNA reads TGTGCCAGCAGCTCCATGACTCGTCGGTCCTACGAGCAGTACTTC.

The CDR3 DNA sequence: TGTGCCAGCAGCTCACGACCGGGACAGGGTTATTCACCCCTCCACTTT. Its protein is CASSSRPGQGYSPLHF. V is TRBV7-2 and J is TRBJ1-6, with 9 bases fitting TRBD1. The CDR3 spans 16 residues. Per germline, CDR1 SGHTA and CDR2 FQGNSA. With V trimmed by 4 bases and J by 8 bases, 9 bases remained unmatched.

The chain recombines TRBV3-1 (or the pseudogene TRBV3-2) with TRBJ1-4; D is ambiguous. Per germline, CDR1 LGHDT and CDR2 YNNKEL (reference sequence). The V end was cut by 1 base, the J end by 0 bases, with 12 bases between. The CDR3 is 17 amino acids. This CDR3 is CASSQVKAEATNEKLFF. The DNA for the CDR3 is TGTGCCAGCAGCCAAGTCAAGGCGGAAGCAACTAATGAAAAACTGTTTTTT.

The chain employs TRBV5-1 and TRBJ1-1, with D uncertain. The CDR3 covers 12 residues. V gave up 3 bases and J gave up 5 bases, with 8 bases separating them. CDR1 and CDR2 from the germline V gene are SGHRS and YFSETQ. This CDR3 reads CASSSSGTEAFF. The CDR3 DNA is TGCGCCAGCAGCTCCTCGGGGACTGAAGCTTTCTTT.

The chain combines TRBV15 with TRBJ1-4, with D possibly TRBD1 on 6 matching bases. CDR3 length equals 16 residues. Germline lookup yields CDR1 LNHNV and CDR2 YYDKDF (reference sequence). Trimming cost V 0 bases and J 8 bases, with 16 bases left between them. The CDR3 nucleotides read TGTGCCACCAGCAGAGATAGACAGGCCCCGGAGGAAAAACTGTTTTTT. Its protein is CATSRDRQAPEEKLFF.

In this sample, this clone turned up once. V is TRBV5-4 and J is TRBJ2-6; 9 bases fit TRBD1. CDR3 length equals 18 residues. Germline values: CDR1 SGHNT, CDR2 YYREEE (reference sequence). J gave up 0 bases and V 4 bases, and 8 bases lay outside the gene matches. CDR3 amino acids: CASSQGQGTLSGANVLTF. CDR3 DNA sequence: TGTGCCAGCAGCCAGGGACAGGGTACTCTCTCTGGGGCCAACGTCCTGACTTTC.

The CDR3 spells CAWSVVGQGDGYTF. The CDR3 region has the DNA TGTGCCTGGAGTGTAGTCGGTCAGGGGGATGGCTACACCTTC. This chain connects TRBV30 to TRBJ1-2; 7 bases match TRBD1. V lost 0 bases and J lost 6; bases outside the gene matches: 7. This CDR3 has 14 amino acids. The V gene's germline CDR1 is GTSNPN and CDR2 SVGIG (reference sequence). The entire variable domain, with the rest obtained from reference TRBV30 and TRBJ1-2, is as follows: SQTIHQWPATLVQPVGSPLSLECTVEGTSNPNLYWYRQAAGRGLQLLFYSVGIGQISSEVPQNLSASRPQDRQFILSSKKLLLSDSGFYLCAWSVVGQGDGYTFGSGTRLTVV.

The V gene is TRBV18, the J gene TRBJ2-1, with TRBD2 matching over 11 bases. The CDR3 is 13 amino acids. The trim removed 6 bases at V and 8 bases at J, leaving 3 bases unmatched. Germline CDR1 is KGHSH and CDR2 is LQKENI. The DNA for the CDR3 is TGTGCCAGCTCCTCGGGACTAGCGGATGAGCAGTTCTTC. Translation: CASSSGLADEQFF.

The table lists this clone with a count of one. The chain recombines TRBV7-9 with TRBJ1-6, with 8 bases that match TRBD1. V gave up 5 bases and J gave up 3 bases; unmatched junction bases: 3. The CDR3 runs 15 residues. CDR1 and CDR2 (germline): SEHNR, FQNEAQ (reference sequence). CDR3 region: CASSPGTGYNSPLHF. In DNA, the CDR3 is TGTGCCAGCAGCCCCGGGACAGGCTATAATTCACCCCTCCACTTT.

This clone came up once. The CDR3: CASSFSGSPNEKLFF. The CDR3 DNA sequence: TGTGCCAGCAGTTTCTCGGGGTCACCTAATGAAAAACTGTTTTTT. This sequence joins TRBV28 and TRBJ1-4; D call uncertain. Germline V gene data show CDR1 as MDHEN and CDR2 as SYDVKM. Trimming took off 3 bases at V and 3 bases at J, with 11 bases between the two ends. The CDR3 has 15 residues.

The chain carries TRBV6-4 and TRBJ2-2; 7 bases agree with TRBD1. Germline trimming cut 2 bases from V and 3 bases from J; bases unmatched to any gene: 0. CDR3 length equals 14 residues. Germline values: CDR1 MRHNA, CDR2 SNTAGT. The CDR3 region is CASSDGQDTGELFF. The CDR3 DNA reads TGTGCCAGCAGTGACGGACAGGACACCGGGGAGCTGTTTTTT.

This chain joins TRBV6-5 and TRBJ1-5; TRBD1 agrees at 9 bases. This CDR3 has 14 residues. CDR1 and CDR2 from the germline V gene are MNHEY and SVGAGI. The V segment lost 6 bases and the J segment 2 bases; nucleotides outside the gene matches: 2. The CDR3 is CASRTGGGNQPQHF. Here the CDR3 DNA reads TGTGCCAGCAGAACAGGGGGCGGCAATCAGCCCCAGCATTTT.

The chain uses TRBV29-1 and TRBJ2-5, with 14 bases aligning to TRBD2. The V and J ends lost 4 bases and 3 bases, in that order; junction bases with no gene match: 4. This CDR3 is built from 15 residues. CDR1 and CDR2 from the germline V gene are SQVTM and ANQGSEA. The CDR3 DNA sequence: TGCAGCGTTGGACTAGCGGGAGGGACAAAAGAGACCCAGTACTTC. Protein: CSVGLAGGTKETQYF.

The chain couples TRBV19 to TRBJ2-7; 7 bases map to TRBD1. The CDR3 has 14 amino acids. After removal of 3 bases from V and 6 bases from J, the junction contained 8 bases not matched to a gene. Per the germline V gene, CDR1 is LNHDA and CDR2 is SQIVND (reference sequence). The CDR3 nucleotides are TGTGCCAGTAGTATCAAGGGGGCGCCTACCGAGCAGTACTTC. As protein: CASSIKGAPTEQYF.

This clone was seen a few times. The rearrangement links TRBV30 to TRBJ2-2; D gene unclear. V gave up 3 bases and J gave up 5 bases, with 4 bases separating them. The CDR3 is made up of 11 amino acids. Germline assignment: CDR1 GTSNPN and CDR2 SVGIG (reference sequence). The CDR3 DNA is TGTGCCTGGAGATATACCGGGGAGCTGTTTTTT. Its translation: CAWRYTGELFF.

The rearrangement uses TRBV28 and TRBJ1-2, with D unclear. The CDR3 is 12 amino acids. Germline CDR1 MDHEN, CDR2 SYDVKM. The V gene lost 1 base and the J gene lost 4 bases, with 4 bases spanning the gap. CDR3 residues: CASSLLSYGYTF. The CDR3 region has the DNA TGTGCCAGCAGTTTATTGAGCTATGGCTACACCTTC.

This chain connects TRBV19 to TRBJ2-3, with 7 bases identical to TRBD1. This CDR3 is 15 amino acids long. Germline V CDR1 and CDR2: LNHDA, SQIVND (reference sequence). V was pared by 5 bases and J by 3 bases, with 8 bases of the junction left unmatched. CDR3 nucleotides: TGTGCCAGTAGTGTTACGACAGGGAGTACAGATACGCAGTATTTT. This encodes CASSVTTGSTDTQYF.

The chain couples TRBV28 to TRBJ2-3, with D possibly TRBD1 on 6 matching bases. The CDR3 spans 19 residues. Germline CDR1 MDHEN, CDR2 SYDVKM. V was pared by 2 bases and J by 3 bases, with 24 bases between. CDR3 sequence reads: CASSLPLPDSRTVTDTQYF. As DNA, the CDR3 is TGTGCCAGCAGTTTACCTCTCCCGGACAGTCGAACCGTAACAGATACGCAGTATTTT.

This clone was recorded a few times. The chain recombines TRBV6-4 with TRBJ2-6; the D is unclear. The CDR3 loop spans 16 amino acids. V gave up 4 bases and J gave up 0 bases, with 10 bases separating them. Per germline, CDR1 MRHNA and CDR2 SNTAGT. The CDR3 DNA follows: TGTGCCAGCAGTGTCACGGTCCGCTCTGGGGCCAACGTCCTGACTTTC. Its translation is CASSVTVRSGANVLTF.

This chain joins TRBV10-3 and TRBJ2-4; 7 bases line up with TRBD1. Trimming cost V 6 bases and J 5 bases; bases outside gene matches: 4. CDR1 and CDR2 from the germline V gene are ENHRY and SYGVKD. The CDR3 runs 13 residues. The CDR3 loop reads CAISGDRENIQYF. The CDR3 bases are TGTGCCATCAGCGGGGACAGAGAAAACATTCAGTACTTC.

The chain couples TRBV11-2 to TRBJ2-3, with D uncertain. With 5 bases removed from V and 0 bases from J, the gap between germline ends came to 12 bases. The CDR3 length is 15 residues. The germline V gene encodes CDR1 SGHAT and CDR2 FQNNGV. CDR3 bases: TGTGCCAGCAGCCTCAAGCCACGAAGCACAGATACGCAGTATTTT. It specifies CASSLKPRSTDTQYF.

V and J are TRBV28 and TRBJ1-5, with D perhaps TRBD1 (5 bases). CDR3 length equals 15 residues. V lost 5 bases and J lost 4, with 15 bases in between. Germline CDR1 and CDR2: MDHEN and SYDVKM. The CDR3 DNA follows: TGTGCCAGCAGTACGGAGGAGGGGTCGAATCAGCCCCAGCATTTT. This gives the protein CASSTEEGSNQPQHF.